This entry lists 29 T cell receptor beta chains sequenced from one sample in a study of blood T cell repertoires in COVID-19. The repertoire was sequenced with immunoSEQ multiplex PCR; TCRdb's copy has only in-frame clones and lacks some. The table lists roughly 38,000 clones, 85% of them singletons. Input material: peripheral blood. These TCRs come from a human donor in a cohort sampled during active COVID-19.

The chain combines TRBV27 with TRBJ1-4; 9 bases map to TRBD1. Trimming at V came to 6 bases and at J to 8 bases, leaving 1 base not matched to a gene. Germline loops: CDR1 MNHEY, CDR2 SMNVEV (reference sequence). The CDR3 extends over 12 amino acids. The CDR3 loop is CASRTGGEKLFF. In DNA form, the CDR3 reads TGTGCCAGCAGAACAGGGGGCGAAAAACTGTTTTTT.

This chain joins TRBV7-9 and TRBJ1-6; possible D gene TRBD1, 6 bases. V was pared by 4 bases and J by 6 bases, with 13 bases between. The CDR3 contains 15 residues. The germline CDR1 and CDR2 sequences are SEHNR and FQNEAQ (reference sequence). CDR3 sequence (DNA): TGTGCCAGCAGCTCCCAGGGGCAGTTTAATTCACCCCTCCACTTT. Its protein product is CASSSQGQFNSPLHF.

The rearrangement joins TRBV4-3 to TRBJ2-1, with D possibly matching TRBD2 (5 bases). The CDR3 is 16 residues long. Trimming removed 0 bases from V and 0 bases from J, with 9 bases in between. Germline values: CDR1 LGHNA, CDR2 YSLEER. The CDR3 loop reads CASSQDFGSSYNEQFF. CDR3 in DNA: TGCGCCAGCAGCCAAGATTTTGGGAGCTCCTACAATGAGCAGTTCTTC.

The chain has TRBV28 and TRBJ1-6; no firm D call. The CDR3 contains 12 residues. CDR1 MDHEN and CDR2 SYDVKM come from the germline V gene. The V and J ends lost 6 bases and 7 bases respectively, with 7 bases between them. In DNA form, the CDR3 reads TGTGCCAGCAGGCTCACAAATTCACCCCTCCACTTT. It yields the protein CASRLTNSPLHF.

This clone is a singleton in its sample. The J gene is TRBJ1-2, the V gene TRBV18; unclear D gene. The CDR3 consists of 16 residues. The V end lost 5 bases, the J end lost 2 bases, and 18 bases lay between the germline ends. Germline CDR1 and CDR2: KGHSH and LQKENI. The CDR3, as DNA: TGTGCCAGCTCATCCCTTTGGGCGTCGGGAAACTATGGCTACACCTTC. Its translation: CASSSLWASGNYGYTF. Together with reference TRBV18 and TRBJ1-2, the CDR3 gives the full variable domain: NAGVMQNPRHLVRRRGQEARLRCSPMKGHSHVYWYRQLPEEGLKFMVYLQKENIIDESGMPKERFSAEFPKEGPSILRIQQVVRGDSAAYFCASSSLWASGNYGYTFGSGTRLTVV.

The sample holds a few counts of this clone. V and J are TRBV28 and TRBJ2-7; D is perhaps TRBD1 (5 bases). Looked up from germline, CDR1 is MDHEN and CDR2 is SYDVKM. With 3 bases removed from V and 2 bases from J, the gap between germline ends came to 11 bases. The CDR3 sequence is 14 residues long. CDR3 in DNA: TGTGCCAGCAGTTTCCCGACAGCTCCCTACGAGCAGTACTTC. Translation gives CASSFPTAPYEQYF.

CDR3 in amino acids: CASSDTESLNGYTF. The CDR3 nucleotides read TGTGCCAGCAGTGACACCGAAAGTTTAAATGGCTACACCTTC. V and J are TRBV28 and TRBJ1-2; D is ambiguous. The V gene lost 5 bases and the J gene lost 6 bases, with 16 bases spanning the gap. Germline V CDR1 and CDR2: MDHEN, SYDVKM. CDR3 length equals 14 residues.

This chain connects TRBV14 to TRBJ2-3, with D possibly being TRBD1 (6 bases). CDR3 size: 14 residues. CDR1 and CDR2 from the germline V gene are SGHDN and FVKESK. V shed 6 bases and J shed 0 bases, with 10 bases lying between them. CDR3: CASRSGVSTDTQYF. In DNA form, the CDR3 reads TGTGCCAGCAGATCAGGGGTTAGCACAGATACGCAGTATTTT.

The chain uses TRBV7-2 and TRBJ2-2, with D possibly TRBD1 on 7 matching bases. The CDR3 is made up of 16 amino acids. V was trimmed by 3 bases and J by 1 base, leaving 12 bases between them. Germline V CDR1 and CDR2: SGHTA, FQGNSA. CDR3 protein: CASSFSGGKNTGELFF. The CDR3 nucleotides are TGTGCCAGCAGCTTCTCAGGGGGGAAGAACACCGGGGAGCTGTTTTTT.

The chain carries TRBV27 and TRBJ1-1; D is unclear. Germline CDR1 MNHEY, CDR2 SMNVEV (reference sequence). There are 13 residues in the CDR3. Trimming removed 3 bases from V and 2 bases from J, with 7 bases in between. The CDR3 DNA reads as TGTGCCAGCAGTTTGCAGTTAAACACTGAAGCTTTCTTT. Translating gives CASSLQLNTEAFF.

The CDR3, as DNA: TGTGCCAGCAGCAGTAGCTACAGGGAAGAGACCCAGTACTTC. It is translated as CASSSSYREETQYF. V usage is TRBV11-3 and J usage is TRBJ2-5; D may be TRBD1 (6 bases). V was pared by 5 bases and J by 3 bases, with 13 bases between. The CDR3 totals 14 residues. The germline gives CDR1 SGHNT, CDR2 YENEEA.

This clone has a single count. This sequence joins TRBV2 and TRBJ1-6; maybe TRBD1 (5 bases). Germline lookup yields CDR1 SNHLY and CDR2 FYNNEI. The CDR3 length is 13 residues. The V and J ends lost 5 bases and 10 bases respectively, with 12 bases between them. Here the CDR3 reads CASSTGAGSPLHF. CDR3 bases: TGTGCCAGCAGTACAGGAGCGGGCTCACCCCTCCACTTT.

This chain uses TRBV24-1 with TRBJ1-5; D is perhaps TRBD1 (5 bases). Per the germline V gene, CDR1 is KGHDR and CDR2 is SFDVKD. Trimming removed 4 bases at V and 6 bases at J, with 18 bases between. The length of the CDR3 is 16 residues. CDR3 sequence (DNA): TGTGCCACCAGTGACTCGAGCCAGGGAGGGAGTCAGCCCCAGCATTTT. This encodes CATSDSSQGGSQPQHF.

V usage is TRBV30 and J usage is TRBJ1-3, with D possibly matching TRBD1 (6 bases). From germline, CDR1 is GTSNPN and CDR2 SVGIG (reference sequence). The length of the CDR3 is 15 residues. Trimming pared 3 bases from V and 1 base from J, leaving 13 bases between. The CDR3 nucleotides are TGTGCCTGGAGCCATCTGGGGGCTTCTGGAAACACCATATATTTT. This encodes CAWSHLGASGNTIYF.

The genes are TRBV11-3 and TRBJ2-3, with TRBD2 matching 13 bases. This CDR3 is built from 17 residues. V gave up 2 bases and J gave up 4 bases; unmatched junction bases: 6. Per germline, CDR1 SGHNT and CDR2 YENEEA. CDR3 DNA: TGTGCCAGCAGCTTACTAGGACTAGCGGGGGACGCAGATACGCAGTATTTT. It specifies CASSLLGLAGDADTQYF. The variable domain in full, with the rest retrieved from reference TRBV11-3 and TRBJ2-3, is EAGVVQSPRYKIIEKKQPVAFWCNPISGHNTLYWYLQNLGQGPELLIRYENEEAVDDSQLPKDRFSAERLKGVDSTLKIQPAELGDSAVYLCASSLLGLAGDADTQYFGPGTRLTVL.

The chain employs TRBV3-1 (or the pseudogene TRBV3-2) and TRBJ2-3; D gene unclear. This CDR3 region has 14 residues. V shed 1 base and J shed 5 bases, with 10 bases lying between them. CDR1 and CDR2 from the germline V gene are LGHDT and YNNKEL (reference sequence). CDR3 nucleotide sequence: TGTGCCAGCAGCCAAGTACTGCCAATAGATACGCAGTATTTT. This sequence encodes CASSQVLPIDTQYF.

This chain uses TRBV5-1 with TRBJ2-3; 9 nucleotides line up with TRBD2. The CDR3 totals 16 residues. V trimming: 2 bases; J trimming: 7 bases; junction bases outside the gene matches: 11. Germline CDR1 SGHRS, CDR2 YFSETQ. CDR3 nucleotides: TGCGCCAGCAGCTTCTTGACTAGCGGCGCCGGAAATACGCAGTATTTT. The encoded protein is CASSFLTSGAGNTQYF.

This clone was seen more than once but under ten times. The chain carries TRBV30 and TRBJ1-6; no definite D call. V was pared by 2 bases and J by 7 bases, with 9 bases between. The CDR3 loop spans 13 amino acids. CDR1 is GTSNPN, CDR2 SVGIG, per germline (reference sequence). The CDR3, as DNA: TGTGCCTGGAGTTATAACAGAAATTCACCCCTCCACTTT. Protein sequence: CAWSYNRNSPLHF.

The V call is TRBV18, the J call TRBJ2-1, with 13 bases fitting TRBD2. V was clipped by 3 bases and J by 9 bases; unmatched bases: 8. CDR3 length: 16 residues. CDR1 is KGHSH and CDR2 is LQKENI in the germline V gene. CDR3 region: CASSPGTSGVRSEQFF. CDR3 coding DNA: TGTGCCAGCTCACCGGGGACTAGCGGGGTCCGAAGTGAGCAGTTCTTC.

The rearrangement links TRBV5-1 to TRBJ2-1; 12 bases agree with TRBD2. Germline loops: CDR1 SGHRS, CDR2 YFSETQ. This CDR3 spans 16 amino acids. With 0 bases clipped from V and 7 bases from J, the junction kept 5 bases outside the gene matches. The CDR3 bases are TGCGCCAGCAGCTTGGCCGGACTAGCGGGGCCAAATGAGCAGTTCTTC. It is translated as CASSLAGLAGPNEQFF.

The V gene is TRBV7-2, the J gene TRBJ2-4; a possible D gene is TRBD1 (6 bases). This CDR3 is 14 amino acids long. Germline loops: CDR1 SGHTA, CDR2 FQGNSA. V shed 5 bases and J shed 5 bases, with 13 bases lying between them. The CDR3 loop is CASSIYRDENIQYF. CDR3 nucleotide sequence: TGTGCCAGCAGCATCTACAGGGATGAAAACATTCAGTACTTC.

The rearrangement links TRBV5-4 to TRBJ2-7; maybe TRBD2 (5 bases). Germline CDR1 reads SGHNT; CDR2 reads YYREEE (reference sequence). Trimming removed 0 bases at V and 0 bases at J, with 13 bases between. The CDR3 has 16 amino acids. CDR3 amino acids: CASSLEVTGSSYEQYF. The CDR3 DNA is TGTGCCAGCAGCTTGGAAGTGACGGGGAGCTCCTACGAGCAGTACTTC.

The V and J genes are TRBV14 and TRBJ1-4; D possibly corresponds to TRBD1 (5 bases). The CDR3 has 13 amino acids. Germline CDR1 is SGHDN and CDR2 is FVKESK. V was pared by 8 bases and J by 4 bases, with 11 bases between. The CDR3 loop reads CASCRDFNEKLFF. Here the CDR3 DNA reads TGTGCCAGCTGCCGGGACTTTAATGAAAAACTGTTTTTT.

The genes are TRBV15 and TRBJ2-1; 8 positions agree with TRBD2. The germline V gene has CDR1 LNHNV and CDR2 YYDKDF (reference sequence). This CDR3 has 12 residues. J lost 10 bases, V lost 1 base, and 0 bases had no gene match. CDR3 nucleotide sequence: TGTGCCACCAGCAGAGTAGCGGGGGAGCAGTTCTTC. Translating it yields CATSRVAGEQFF.

The chain employs TRBV5-6 and TRBJ1-1; 8 nucleotides line up with TRBD1. The CDR3 has 14 amino acids. Germline assignment: CDR1 SGHDT and CDR2 YYEEEE. Losses at the gene ends were 4 bases for V and 4 bases for J; bases not matched to a gene: 6. This CDR3 reads CASSLYRGVTEAFF. The CDR3 DNA follows: TGTGCCAGCAGCCTGTACAGGGGGGTCACTGAAGCTTTCTTT.

The J gene is TRBJ1-6, the V gene TRBV7-9; no clear D gene. The CDR3 has 13 amino acids. Trimming left V 5 bases short and J 8 bases short, with 10 bases between. Germline values: CDR1 SEHNR, CDR2 FQNEAQ (reference sequence). CDR3 sequence reads: CASSPTRDSPLHF. The CDR3 DNA reads TGTGCCAGCAGCCCTACTCGGGATTCACCCCTCCACTTT.

There are a few counts of this clone. V is TRBV2 and J is TRBJ2-1, with 7 bases lining up with TRBD2. V shed 1 base and J 9 bases; nucleotides not matched to a gene: 3. Germline V lookup: CDR1 SNHLY, CDR2 FYNNEI. The CDR3 consists of 13 residues. The CDR3 reads CASSEGVAGEQFF. CDR3 nucleotides: TGTGCCAGCAGTGAAGGGGTAGCGGGTGAGCAGTTCTTC.

The rearrangement links TRBV27 to TRBJ2-7, with a weak D call TRBD1 (6 bases). Looked up from germline, CDR1 is MNHEY and CDR2 is SMNVEV (reference sequence). V lost 1 base and J 4 bases, leaving 11 bases between the germline ends. CDR3 length equals 14 residues. The CDR3 loop reads CASSLFGGGYEQYF. For the CDR3, the DNA is TGTGCCAGCAGTTTATTTGGGGGCGGTTACGAGCAGTACTTC.

This clone was counted a few times. J is TRBJ2-7 and V is TRBV6-5; TRBD1 agrees at 7 bases. The V segment lost 2 bases and the J segment 6 bases; nucleotides outside the gene matches: 10. The germline V gene has CDR1 MNHEY and CDR2 SVGAGI. CDR3 length: 15 residues. The CDR3, as DNA: TGTGCCAGCAGTTACGGGACAGCGCTATATAGCGAGCAGTACTTC. Its translation is CASSYGTALYSEQYF.